These 23 T cell receptor beta chains share one sample of origin, sequenced in a study of cytomegalovirus exposure and HLA in healthy donors. The PCR employed 60 Vbeta primers together with 13 Jbeta primers. The repertoire was sequenced with immunoSEQ multiplex PCR; TCRdb's copy has only in-frame clones and lacks some. The sample gives 150,000 to 200,000 clones, roughly 79% of which show up once; approximately 2.1% is in the top ten. Specimen: PBMCs. These receptors came from a man aged 25-45 years in good health and CMV-seronegative.

The chain couples TRBV28 to TRBJ1-5; 9 nucleotides align to TRBD1. The CDR3 covers 17 residues. With 6 bases clipped from V and 2 bases from J, the junction kept 11 bases outside the gene matches. The germline gives CDR1 MDHEN, CDR2 SYDVKM. The CDR3 nucleotides are TGTGCCAGCAGCGATCCGGGACAGGGTATGGGCAATCAGCCCCAGCATTTT. Its protein product is CASSDPGQGMGNQPQHF.

CDR3 amino acids: CASSPLRATNEKLFF. The CDR3 DNA reads as TGTGCCAGCTCACCACTTAGAGCAACTAATGAAAAACTGTTTTTT. This chain uses TRBV18 with TRBJ1-4; D is uncertain. The CDR3 length is 15 residues. The V gene lost 1 base and the J gene lost 0 bases, with 6 bases spanning the gap. In germline, CDR1 is KGHSH, CDR2 LQKENI.

The chain carries TRBV15 and TRBJ1-2; perhaps TRBD1 as D (6 bases). V was clipped by 0 bases and J by 7 bases, with 12 bases between them. Looked up from germline, CDR1 is LNHNV and CDR2 is YYDKDF (reference sequence). CDR3 length equals 14 residues. The DNA of the CDR3 is TGTGCCACCAGCAGAGATTCGGGGGGCTTTGGCTACACCTTC. Residues: CATSRDSGGFGYTF.

The chain couples TRBV11-1 to TRBJ2-1; 10 nucleotides line up with TRBD1. This CDR3 comprises 16 residues. CDR1 and CDR2 (germline): SGHAT, FQDESV (reference sequence). With 5 bases clipped from V and 7 bases from J, the junction kept 11 bases outside the gene matches. CDR3 in DNA: TGTGCCAGCAGCCCCCTGGGGACAGGGGAAACAAATGAGCAGTTCTTC. Its protein product is CASSPLGTGETNEQFF.

This clone has only a few counts. The chain employs TRBV12-2 and TRBJ2-3; the table's TRBD1 call for D was not verified on the DNA. TRBV12-2 is annotated as a pseudogene. The CDR3 consists of 12 residues. The CDR3 DNA reads TGTGAGACCTCAGGGGGCACAGATACGCAGTATTTT. This codes for CETSGGTDTQYF.

In DNA, the CDR3 is TGTGCCAGCAGCGCGACAGGGTCCCAACTGACCTACGAGCAGTACTTC. Encoded protein: CASSATGSQLTYEQYF. The chain has TRBV9 and TRBJ2-7; 7 positions agree with TRBD1. Germline V gene lookup returns CDR1 SGDLS and CDR2 YYNGEE. The CDR3 contains 16 residues. V trimming: 3 bases; J trimming: 2 bases; junction bases outside the gene matches: 11.

The chain links TRBV9 to TRBJ2-3; 10 bases fit TRBD1. V shed 2 bases and J 8 bases; nucleotides not matched to a gene: 8. The germline V gene encodes CDR1 SGDLS and CDR2 YYNGEE. This CDR3 has 15 amino acids. Here the CDR3 reads CASSVRTGGSSTQYF. CDR3 in DNA: TGTGCCAGCAGCGTCAGGACAGGGGGTAGTTCTACGCAGTATTTT.

The chain recombines TRBV27 with TRBJ1-1, with TRBD1 matching over 7 bases. Germline V gene sequence: CDR1 MNHEY, CDR2 SMNVEV (reference sequence). V gave up 5 bases and J gave up 2 bases; unmatched junction bases: 8. The CDR3 covers 15 residues. This CDR3 is CASSPGTALNTEAFF. CDR3 nucleotides: TGTGCCAGCAGTCCCGGGACAGCCTTAAACACTGAAGCTTTCTTT.

The chain is built from TRBV13 and TRBJ2-1, with 10 positions matching TRBD2. Trimming at V came to 5 bases and at J to 8 bases, leaving 9 bases not matched to a gene. This CDR3 contains 15 residues. Germline CDR1 is PRHDT and CDR2 is FYEKMQ (reference sequence). CDR3 loop: CASSLRAGGPHEQFF. CDR3 sequence (DNA): TGTGCCAGCAGCCTTCGAGCGGGAGGGCCCCATGAGCAGTTCTTC. Using reference TRBV13 and TRBJ2-1 for the parts outside the CDR3, the full variable domain is AAGVIQSPRHLIKEKRETATLKCYPIPRHDTVYWYQQGPGQDPQFLISFYEKMQSDKGSIPDRFSAQQFSDYHSELNMSSLELGDSALYFCASSLRAGGPHEQFFGPGTRLTVL.

The V gene is TRBV25-1, the J gene TRBJ2-7; D not certain. CDR1 and CDR2 from the germline V gene are MGHDK and SYGVNS. CDR3 size: 12 residues. The V end lost 6 bases, the J end lost 0 bases, and 6 bases lay between the germline ends. The CDR3 here is CASRGGSYEQYF. The DNA of the CDR3 is TGTGCCAGCAGAGGCGGCTCCTACGAGCAGTACTTC.

The chain links TRBV27 to TRBJ2-7; no clear D. With 2 bases removed from V and 7 bases from J, the gap between germline ends came to 15 bases. The length of the CDR3 is 14 residues. CDR1 and CDR2 (germline): MNHEY, SMNVEV (reference sequence). The CDR3 coding sequence is TGTGCCAGCAGTTTAGGAGTTCTCCTTGGGGAGCAGTACTTC. It is translated as CASSLGVLLGEQYF.

CDR3 nucleotide sequence: TGTGCCAGCGGAGTAGTAACCGACAGGGCCCGAGAAGCTTTCTTT. It translates to CASGVVTDRAREAFF. V usage is TRBV9 and J usage is TRBJ1-1; 7 positions agree with TRBD1. This CDR3 region has 15 residues. Per germline, CDR1 SGDLS and CDR2 YYNGEE. J was trimmed by 8 bases and V by 7 bases; bases with no gene match: 17. Based on the CDR3 plus reference TRBV9 and TRBJ1-1, the full variable domain is DSGVTQTPKHLITATGQRVTLRCSPRSGDLSVYWYQQSLDQGLQFLIQYYNGEERAKGNILERFSAQQFPDLHSELNLSSLELGDSALYFCASGVVTDRAREAFFGQGTRLTVV.

This clone was seen only once. The V and J genes are TRBV7-3 and TRBJ2-3; 8 nucleotides align to TRBD1. J lost 2 bases, V lost 5 bases, and 9 bases had no gene match. Per the germline V gene, CDR1 is SGHTA and CDR2 is FQGTGA. There are 16 residues in the CDR3. The chain's CDR3 is CASSLMGQAHTDTQYF. In nucleotides, the CDR3 is TGTGCCAGCAGCCTTATGGGACAGGCACACACAGATACGCAGTATTTT.

The chain has TRBV7-6 and TRBJ2-5, with 13 nucleotides matching TRBD2. V was pared by 4 bases and J by 0 bases, with 8 bases of the junction left unmatched. Germline assignment: CDR1 SGHVS and CDR2 FNYEAQ. CDR3 length equals 18 residues. The CDR3 protein is CASSSLAGGPKYQETQYF. CDR3 DNA: TGTGCCAGCAGCTCACTAGCGGGAGGGCCTAAGTACCAAGAGACCCAGTACTTC.

This clone was found a few times. The chain recombines TRBV5-1 with TRBJ1-1; unclear D gene. CDR1 and CDR2 from the germline V gene are SGHRS and YFSETQ. V was cut by 2 bases and J by 1 base, with 12 bases left in between. This CDR3 contains 15 residues. As DNA, the CDR3 is TGCGCCAGCAGCTTTGATTTACAGAGGAACACTGAAGCTTTCTTT. Translation: CASSFDLQRNTEAFF. Complete variable domain (other parts from reference TRBV5-1 and TRBJ1-1): KAGVTQTPRYLIKTRGQQVTLSCSPISGHRSVSWYQQTPGQGLQFLFEYFSETQRNKGNFPGRFSGRQFSNSRSEMNVSTLELGDSALYLCASSFDLQRNTEAFFGQGTRLTVV.

This sequence joins TRBV4-1 and TRBJ1-5; D may be TRBD1 (6 bases). V shed 1 base and J shed 1 base, with 8 bases lying between them. CDR1 and CDR2 from the germline V gene are MGHRA and YSYEKL. CDR3 length equals 15 residues. CDR3 residues: CASSQGTASNQPQHF. The CDR3 bases are TGCGCCAGCAGCCAAGGGACAGCCAGCAATCAGCCCCAGCATTTT.

This clone was recorded only once. The V gene is TRBV7-2, the J gene TRBJ2-1; no firm D call. The V end was cut by 5 bases, the J end by 11 bases, with 13 bases between. The germline V gene has CDR1 SGHTA and CDR2 FQGNSA. The CDR3 runs to 12 residues. CDR3 DNA: TGTGCCAGCAGCAGATCGACTGAGAAGCAGTTCTTC. Protein product: CASSRSTEKQFF.

The rearrangement joins TRBV5-1 to TRBJ2-5, with 8 bases lining up with TRBD2. The CDR3 contains 13 residues. The J segment lost 5 bases and the V segment lost 4 bases, leaving 4 bases of the junction unmatched. Looked up from germline, CDR1 is SGHRS and CDR2 is YFSETQ. The CDR3 here is CASSQRELETQYF. In DNA form, the CDR3 reads TGCGCCAGCAGCCAGCGGGAGTTGGAGACCCAGTACTTC.

The chain employs TRBV19 and TRBJ2-1; TRBD2 agrees at 10 bases. Germline lookup yields CDR1 LNHDA and CDR2 SQIVND (reference sequence). V lost 11 bases to trimming and J lost 9 bases; unmatched junction nucleotides: 7. The CDR3 loop spans 12 amino acids. CDR3 DNA: TGTGCCGCTATAGCGGGAGGTGGTGAGCAGTTCTTC. This sequence encodes CAAIAGGGEQFF.

V and J are TRBV30 and TRBJ2-1; possibly TRBD2 for D (6 bases). Germline loops: CDR1 GTSNPN, CDR2 SVGIG (reference sequence). This CDR3 has 15 amino acids. With 5 bases removed from V and 2 bases from J, the gap between germline ends came to 16 bases. CDR3 region: CAWAPSLATYNEQFF. CDR3 nucleotides: TGTGCCTGGGCCCCCAGTCTAGCGACCTACAATGAGCAGTTCTTC. The variable domain in full, completed from reference TRBV30 and TRBJ2-1, reads SQTIHQWPATLVQPVGSPLSLECTVEGTSNPNLYWYRQAAGRGLQLLFYSVGIGQISSEVPQNLSASRPQDRQFILSSKKLLLSDSGFYLCAWAPSLATYNEQFFGPGTRLTVL.

The chain is built from TRBV27 and TRBJ1-1; tentative D call: TRBD1 (5 bases). Germline V gene data show CDR1 as MNHEY and CDR2 as SMNVEV (reference sequence). There are 14 residues in the CDR3. The V end was cut by 5 bases, the J end by 1 base, with 11 bases between. As DNA, the CDR3 is TGTGCCAGCAGTCGACAGAGAAAGAACACTGAAGCTTTCTTT. Translated: CASSRQRKNTEAFF.

This chain connects TRBV6-5 to TRBJ1-4; D possibly corresponds to TRBD1 (5 bases). Deletions cut 0 bases from V and 3 bases from J, with 11 bases between. The CDR3 covers 16 residues. CDR1 and CDR2 (germline): MNHEY, SVGAGI. CDR3: CASSYSLGLANEKLFF. Here the CDR3 DNA reads TGTGCCAGCAGTTACTCATTGGGGCTGGCTAATGAAAAACTGTTTTTT.

This rearrangement joins TRBV6-5 to TRBJ2-5, with 8 positions matching TRBD1. This CDR3 spans 14 amino acids. The V gene's germline CDR1 is MNHEY and CDR2 SVGAGI. Trimming took 6 bases from V and 3 from J; bases not matched to a gene: 6. The CDR3 spells CASRATGGKETQYF. The CDR3 DNA reads as TGTGCCAGCAGGGCCACAGGGGGAAAAGAGACCCAGTACTTC.